This T cell receptor beta chain is drawn from a study of blood T cell repertoires in COVID-19. Overall study: Donors in the United States, Italy and Spain gave samples during acute or convalescent COVID-19.

This clone has more than one count but fewer than ten. This CDR3 is also generated by other DNA sequences in the sample. In the original processing: Reference gene primer amplification yielded estimated nucleated cell counts. Produced via immunoSEQ multiplex PCR; TCRdb's table is partial and in-frame only. That table supplies the V and J calls and clone size; D and trimming were determined from the DNA. The data hold roughly 140,000 clones, with 88% observed a single time. The specimen was peripheral blood. The sequence was obtained from a woman between 50 and 59 years old with acute or convalescent COVID-19.

The CDR3 loop is CASSRDSYEQYF. The CDR3 DNA sequence: TGTGCCAGCAGCCGGGACAGCTACGAGCAGTACTTC. The chain combines TRBV5-4 with TRBJ2-7, with 7 bases fitting TRBD1. The CDR3 runs to 12 residues. Trimming took 4 bases from V and 3 from J; bases not matched to a gene: 1. Germline V gives CDR1 SGHNT, CDR2 YYREEE (reference sequence). Together with reference TRBV5-4 and TRBJ2-7, the CDR3 gives the full variable domain: ETGVTQSPTHLIKTRGQQVTLRCSSQSGHNTVSWYQQALGQGPQFIFQYYREEENGRGNFPPRFSGLQFPNYSSELNVNALELDDSALYLCASSRDSYEQYFGPGTRLTVT.